These 29 T cell receptor beta chains originate from one sample sequenced in a study of CD8+CD57+ T cells in acquired aplastic anemia. Genomic DNA was employed as the template in profiling TCR beta VDJ and CDR3. TCRdb reprocessed the reads via MiXCR and lists one record per CDR3 protein. In the table there are over 150,000 distinct CDR3 sequences, about two thirds of which are singletons. Previously, flow cytometry had revealed CD8+CD57+ cell expansion in the patients chosen for sequencing. The sequencing sample was made of sorted CD4+, CD8+, or CD8+CD57+ T cells (not recorded which) from PBMCs. The receptor set was obtained from a human donor with aplastic anemia.

This clonotype occurred a few times. The chain has TRBV15 and TRBJ2-5; unclear D gene. Germline V lookup: CDR1 LNHNV, CDR2 YYDKDF (reference sequence). The CDR3 runs 12 residues. Trimming left V 1 base short and J 1 base short, with 1 base between. CDR3 in amino acids: CATSRGQETQYF. In DNA form, the CDR3 reads TGTGCCACCAGCAGAGGCCAAGAGACCCAGTACTTC.

The chain joins TRBV11-2 to TRBJ1-6; 9 bases are a match to TRBD1. V trimming: 5 bases; J trimming: 2 bases; junction bases outside the gene matches: 4. From germline, CDR1 is SGHAT and CDR2 FQNNGV. This CDR3 is built from 16 residues. CDR3 loop: CASSPQGAAYNSPLHF. CDR3 nucleotides: TGTGCCAGCAGCCCACAGGGGGCCGCCTATAATTCACCCCTCCACTTT.

The gene calls are TRBV25-1 and TRBJ2-1; 12 bases are shared with TRBD2. The CDR3 consists of 16 residues. The ends lost 7 bases at V and 5 bases at J; junction bases unmatched: 9. Germline V gives CDR1 MGHDK, CDR2 SYGVNS. CDR3 DNA sequence: TGTGCCAGCACCGCCGCAGGACTAGCGGGAAACAATGAGCAGTTCTTC. Translating it yields CASTAAGLAGNNEQFF.

This sequence joins TRBV5-1 and TRBJ2-7; perhaps TRBD1 as D (6 bases). CDR1 and CDR2 (germline): SGHRS, YFSETQ. Trimming took off 4 bases at V and 3 bases at J, with 11 bases between the two ends. The CDR3 loop spans 13 amino acids. The CDR3 is CASSDGQYYEQYF. Written as DNA, the CDR3 is TGCGCCAGCAGCGACGGACAGTACTACGAGCAGTACTTC.

The V call is TRBV11-3, the J call TRBJ1-2; possible D gene TRBD1, 5 bases. Trimming removed 0 bases from V and 5 bases from J, with 10 bases in between. CDR1 is SGHNT and CDR2 is YENEEA in the germline V gene. The CDR3 loop spans 14 amino acids. CDR3 protein: CASSLDRGRYGYTF. Here the CDR3 DNA reads TGTGCCAGCAGCTTAGATCGGGGGAGGTATGGCTACACCTTC.

V is TRBV6-4 and J is TRBJ2-5; 8 bases match TRBD2. The CDR3 has 16 amino acids. Losses at the gene ends were 5 bases for V and 4 bases for J; bases not matched to a gene: 12. The V gene's germline CDR1 is MRHNA and CDR2 SNTAGT. The CDR3 sequence: CASSPSGGLESETQYF. DNA for the CDR3: TGTGCCAGCAGTCCCAGCGGGGGACTAGAGTCAGAGACCCAGTACTTC.

In this sample, this clonotype turned up many times. The junction shows a germline mismatch at one end, possibly a read error. The chain carries TRBV7-3 and TRBJ2-5; TRBD1 is a possible D gene (8 bases). Germline lookup yields CDR1 SGHTA and CDR2 FQGTGA. The CDR3 loop spans 14 amino acids. CDR3 sequence (DNA): TGTGCCAGCAGCCTAACAGGGGGGGCAGAGACCCAGTACTTC. Translation: CASSLTGGAETQYF.

This clonotype appeared a few times. The rearrangement links TRBV4-1 to TRBJ2-7, with D perhaps assigned TRBD1 or TRBD2 (6 bases each). CDR3 length equals 14 residues. The V end lost 0 bases, the J end lost 3 bases, and 9 bases lay between the germline ends. Per the germline V gene, CDR1 is MGHRA and CDR2 is YSYEKL. CDR3 sequence: CASSQEQGLYEQYF. The DNA of the CDR3 is TGCGCCAGCAGCCAAGAACAGGGACTCTACGAGCAGTACTTC.

This clonotype appeared a few times. This chain links TRBV24-1 with TRBJ2-7, with a weak D call TRBD1 (5 bases). V was cut by 3 bases and J by 3 bases, with 8 bases left in between. The CDR3 runs 13 residues. Germline CDR1 is KGHDR and CDR2 is SFDVKD. CDR3 protein: CATSDPDSYEQYF. CDR3 in DNA: TGTGCCACCAGTGATCCCGACAGCTACGAGCAGTACTTC.

This rearrangement joins TRBV20-1 to TRBJ1-1, with a weak D call TRBD1 (5 bases). CDR1 is DFQATT and CDR2 is SNEGSKA in the germline V gene (reference sequence). The V end was cut by 6 bases, the J end by 3 bases, with 17 bases between. The CDR3 has 14 amino acids. The CDR3 here is CSADIGGGDTEAFF. CDR3 bases: TGCAGTGCGGATATCGGGGGGGGAGACACTGAAGCTTTCTTT.

In the case of this clonotype: A junction end diverges from the germline sequence, so it may reflect a read error. This rearrangement joins TRBV4-2 to TRBJ1-4; D gene uncertain. The CDR3 covers 13 residues. Germline V CDR1 and CDR2: LGHNA, YNFKEQ. The DNA of the CDR3 is TGTGCCAGCAACCAAATCTGGGGTGAAAAACTGTTTTTT. Residues: CASNQIWGEKLFF.

This clonotype showed up just a few times. The V gene is TRBV7-9, the J gene TRBJ1-6, with D possibly being TRBD1 (5 bases). Germline V gene sequence: CDR1 SEHNR, CDR2 FQNEAQ (reference sequence). This CDR3 is 15 amino acids long. V lost 4 bases and J 5 bases, leaving 12 bases between the germline ends. In nucleotides, the CDR3 is TGTGCCAGCAGCTCAGGGTGGGGAAATAATTCACCCCTCCACTTT. Amino acid sequence: CASSSGWGNNSPLHF.

This clonotype was recorded a few times. The V and J genes are TRBV7-8 and TRBJ1-2, with TRBD1 as a possible D gene (5 bases). CDR3 length: 12 amino acids. V lost 0 bases and J 7 bases, leaving 6 bases between the germline ends. The germline V gene has CDR1 SGHVS and CDR2 FQNEAQ. CDR3 coding DNA: TGTGCCAGCAGCTTAGCTGGGGGTGGCTACACCTTC. This encodes CASSLAGGGYTF. The complete variable domain, with remaining parts taken from reference TRBV7-8 and TRBJ1-2, reads GAGVSQSPRYKVAKRGQDVALRCDPISGHVSLFWYQQALGQGPEFLTYFQNEAQLDKSGLPSDRFFAERPEGSVSTLKIQRTQQEDSAVYLCASSLAGGGYTFGSGTRLTVV.

This sequence joins TRBV2 and TRBJ1-1; 9 nucleotides match TRBD1. CDR1 SNHLY and CDR2 FYNNEI come from the germline V gene. This CDR3 has 16 residues. The V segment lost 5 bases and the J segment 2 bases; nucleotides outside the gene matches: 9. The CDR3 spells CASSTGLGQGNTEAFF. For the CDR3, the DNA is TGTGCCAGCAGTACGGGTCTGGGACAGGGAAACACTGAAGCTTTCTTT.

The chain is built from TRBV11-3 and TRBJ1-1; 7 bases fit TRBD1. The V segment lost 2 bases and the J segment 2 bases; nucleotides outside the gene matches: 5. The CDR3 consists of 15 residues. Germline-derived CDR1 and CDR2 are SGHNT and YENEEA. CDR3 region: CASSLNGDSNTEAFF. DNA of the CDR3: TGTGCCAGCAGCTTAAACGGGGACAGTAACACTGAAGCTTTCTTT.

The chain is built from TRBV11-2 and TRBJ2-5; 13 bases are a match to TRBD2. The trim removed 5 bases at V and 2 bases at J, leaving 14 bases unmatched. Per the germline V gene, CDR1 is SGHAT and CDR2 is FQNNGV. This CDR3 spans 19 amino acids. CDR3 amino acids: CASSPGLDSGLAGQETQYF. The DNA for the CDR3 is TGTGCCAGCAGCCCCGGCTTGGATTCGGGACTAGCGGGACAAGAGACCCAGTACTTC.

This clonotype turned up a few times. The rearrangement uses TRBV2 and TRBJ2-7, with 8 bases lining up with TRBD1. The CDR3 extends over 14 amino acids. The germline CDR1 and CDR2 sequences are SNHLY and FYNNEI. The trim removed 6 bases at V and 2 bases at J, leaving 6 bases unmatched. The CDR3 here is CASRPGQGPYEQYF. Written as DNA, the CDR3 is TGTGCCAGCAGGCCCGGACAGGGTCCCTACGAGCAGTACTTC.

This sequence joins TRBV7-3 and TRBJ2-3, with D possibly called TRBD1 or TRBD2 (6 bases each). Germline lookup yields CDR1 SGHTA and CDR2 FQGTGA. The CDR3 loop spans 14 amino acids. V lost 6 bases to trimming and J lost 11 bases, with 21 bases between them. CDR3 protein: CASSPYHGGPEQYF. DNA of the CDR3: TGTGCCAGCAGTCCCTATCACGGGGGCCCTGAGCAGTATTTT.

The chain has TRBV29-1 and TRBJ2-2; D unclear. Trimming removed 0 bases from V and 4 bases from J, with 9 bases in between. This CDR3 contains 14 residues. In germline, CDR1 is SQVTM, CDR2 ANQGSEA. CDR3 in DNA: TGCAGCGTTGAAGATTTCGGTGGCACCGGGGAGCTGTTTTTT. It yields the protein CSVEDFGGTGELFF.

This rearrangement joins TRBV10-3 to TRBJ2-2; 14 bases align to TRBD2. CDR3 size: 17 residues. Per the germline V gene, CDR1 is ENHRY and CDR2 is SYGVKD. With V trimmed by 8 bases and J by 1 base, 6 bases remained unmatched. The CDR3 protein is CAIPGTSGGQNTGELFF. In DNA, the CDR3 is TGTGCCATCCCTGGGACTAGCGGGGGCCAGAACACCGGGGAGCTGTTTTTT.

This clonotype has ten or more counts. The V and J genes are TRBV3-2 and TRBJ2-1; the table's D call, TRBD1, has no DNA check behind it. TRBV3-2 is flagged as a pseudogene. This CDR3 comprises 13 residues. The CDR3 reads CASSRGERQGAIF. The CDR3 DNA reads as TGTGCCAGCAGCCGCGGTGAAAGACAGGGGGCTATCTTC.

This clonotype was detected once. The V gene is TRBV19, the J gene TRBJ1-5, with 7 positions matching TRBD1. V lost 6 bases, J lost 6 bases, and 11 bases stayed unmatched. The CDR3 loop spans 15 amino acids. In germline, CDR1 is LNHDA, CDR2 SQIVND (reference sequence). The CDR3 DNA follows: TGTGCCAGTAGCGCGTACAGGGGCGAGAGTCAGCCCCAGCATTTT. Protein product: CASSAYRGESQPQHF.

This clonotype is a singleton in its sample. This CDR3 reads CASSLRQPDEQYF. Here the CDR3 DNA reads TGTGCCAGCAGCTTAAGGCAGCCCGACGAGCAGTACTTC. V usage is TRBV7-6 and J usage is TRBJ2-7, with no clear D. V lost 2 bases, J lost 5 bases, and 10 bases lay in between. Germline V gene lookup returns CDR1 SGHVS and CDR2 FNYEAQ. The CDR3 is made up of 13 amino acids.

This chain links TRBV2 with TRBJ1-6; no clear D gene. Germline assignment: CDR1 SNHLY and CDR2 FYNNEI. This CDR3 has 16 amino acids. With 2 bases removed from V and 10 bases from J, the gap between germline ends came to 18 bases. The CDR3 coding sequence is TGTGCCAGCAGTGAATGGGCAGGTGAATGGGAGTCACCCCTCCACTTT. Translating gives CASSEWAGEWESPLHF.

This clonotype was seen a handful of times. A read error is possible here, since a much larger clone lies one base away. The J gene is TRBJ2-3, the V gene TRBV6-4; no reliable D call. The germline V gene encodes CDR1 MRHNA and CDR2 SNTAGT. Trimming shortened V by 2 bases and J by 6 bases, and 9 bases separated the two germline ends. The length of the CDR3 is 13 residues. The CDR3 sequence is CASSDPSEDTQYF. The CDR3 DNA sequence: TGTGCCAGCAGTGACCCGAGCGAGGATACGCAGTATTTT.

The chain links TRBV9 to TRBJ2-7; tentatively, D is TRBD1 or TRBD2 (6 bases each). The CDR3 spans 14 residues. Looked up from germline, CDR1 is SGDLS and CDR2 is YYNGEE. V was cut by 4 bases and J by 0 bases, with 11 bases left in between. The CDR3 sequence: CASSLEGGSYEQYV. The CDR3 nucleotides are TGTGCCAGCAGCCTCGAGGGGGGCTCCTACGAGCAGTACGTC.

The chain combines TRBV19 with TRBJ2-2; 8 bases line up with TRBD1. V lost 5 bases to trimming and J lost 6 bases; unmatched junction nucleotides: 8. The germline V gene has CDR1 LNHDA and CDR2 SQIVND (reference sequence). The CDR3 is made up of 15 amino acids. The CDR3 sequence: CASSLTDREAGELFF. The CDR3 nucleotides are TGTGCCAGTAGTCTGACGGACAGGGAGGCCGGGGAGCTGTTTTTT.

Of note for this clonotype: One base away lies a much larger clone, so this may be a sequencing read error. V usage is TRBV6-4 and J usage is TRBJ2-3, with 7 bases matching TRBD2. With V trimmed by 3 bases and J by 5 bases, 11 bases remained unmatched. The CDR3 covers 16 residues. The germline V gene has CDR1 MRHNA and CDR2 SNTAGT. The CDR3 DNA reads as TGTGCCAGCAGTGAAGTAGCGGGCGACCCTGAAGATACGCAGTATTTT. As protein: CASSEVAGDPEDTQYF.

This chain connects TRBV20-1 to TRBJ2-1, with 9 bases aligning to TRBD2. The CDR3 extends over 16 amino acids. J was trimmed by 8 bases and V by 0 bases; bases with no gene match: 11. Germline-derived CDR1 and CDR2 are DFQATT and SNEGSKA (reference sequence). The CDR3 loop reads CSARESRGRANDEQFF. CDR3 DNA sequence: TGCAGTGCTAGAGAATCACGCGGGAGGGCGAACGATGAGCAGTTCTTC.